These T cell receptor beta chains were read from a single sample in a study of shared clonotypes between healthy human individuals. Sequenced by immunoSEQ multiplex PCR; TCRdb stores in-frame clones only, minus some. The sample has 2.3 million or so clones, more than 80% seen once. Sequenced material: naive CD4+ T cells from PBMCs. The receptors were gathered from a man aged 18 to 30 in good health. Some clones in this sample may be carry-over from other donors' samples. Both conserved end residues are trimmed from each CDR3. D genes are given only for firm matches.

d_gene,v_gene,j_gene,CDR3aa
NA,TRBV7-2,TRBJ1-2,ASSSSGQGIGGYT
NA,TRBV7-9,TRBJ1-4,ASSPRQNEKLF
NA,TRBV6-5,TRBJ2-7,ASSPDSLSYEQY
NA,TRBV7-4,TRBJ2-7,ASTREGLRDEQY
TRBD2,TRBV10-3,TRBJ2-2,AISSWREGPGTGELF
NA,TRBV19,TRBJ2-7,ASSIAGQGLGQY
TRBD2,TRBV7-3,TRBJ2-2,ATSGTNTGELF
NA,TRBV2,TRBJ2-2,ASLRGERLRELF
TRBD2,TRBV5-1,TRBJ2-2,ASSRAPQTSGNTGELF
NA,TRBV4-3,TRBJ2-1,ASSQEASSYNEQF
NA,TRBV28,TRBJ1-2,ASSSGRPYGYT
NA,TRBV6-5,TRBJ2-3,ASSYGNFQRTDTQY
NA,TRBV18,TRBJ2-2,ASSPQGWTGELF
NA,TRBV25-1,TRBJ1-2,ASIGNYGYT
NA,TRBV14,TRBJ2-7,ASSPTWGYEQY
NA,TRBV28,TRBJ2-6,ASSLFEGRSGANVLT
TRBD2,TRBV29-1,TRBJ2-2,SVAGLAGGPGTGELF
NA,TRBV6-1,TRBJ2-7,ASSDGRDNDSYEQY
NA,TRBV28,TRBJ1-2,ASSLPGQPNYGYT
NA,TRBV7-2,TRBJ2-7,ASSLAAGAYYEQY
NA,TRBV7-3,TRBJ2-2,ASSSDSANTGELF
NA,TRBV18,TRBJ2-7,ASSPGGHEQY
NA,TRBV6-4,TRBJ2-3,ASSDGQGTDTQY
NA,TRBV5-4,TRBJ1-1,ASSLTPDTEAF
NA,TRBV5-1,TRBJ2-1,ASSLATKPYNEQF
TRBD2,TRBV9,TRBJ2-7,ASSVGLAGSSYEQY
NA,TRBV7-3,TRBJ2-2,ASSFAGTGELF
NA,TRBV30,TRBJ2-2,AWVAAGELF
NA,TRBV7-9,TRBJ2-7,ASSLAVQDEQY
NA,TRBV28,TRBJ2-7,ASSLLIGGNEQY
NA,TRBV28,TRBJ2-2,ASAWVRGELF
NA,TRBV7-9,TRBJ2-6,ASSLIRGANVLT
NA,TRBV6-5,TRBJ2-1,ASSDSLHLTL
TRBD2,TRBV5-1,TRBJ2-7,ASSFSSGSYEQY
TRBD1,TRBV29-1,TRBJ2-2,SVERNRGLVTGELF
NA,TRBV5-4,TRBJ1-2,ASGTGRTNVDYGYT
TRBD1,TRBV28,TRBJ1-4,ASSLPPGTGDEKLF
TRBD2,TRBV5-1,TRBJ2-3,ASSLSGGEGTQY
NA,TRBV9,TRBJ2-7,ASSVDQVWDEQY
NA,TRBV9,TRBJ1-2,ASTPGKGNYGYT
NA,TRBV28,TRBJ1-4,ASSSPPLGVF
NA,TRBV6-5,TRBJ2-2,ASSYSQRRGTGELF
TRBD1,TRBV2,TRBJ1-1,ASSGQGRAEAF
TRBD2,TRBV28,TRBJ2-3,ASSPSGRALDTQY
NA,TRBV28,TRBJ2-7,ASSYPGGGGRNEQY
TRBD2,TRBV5-5,TRBJ2-3,ASSASGRGTDTQY
TRBD1,TRBV6-1,TRBJ2-3,ASRTGTGGTDTQY
NA,TRBV7-9,TRBJ2-1,ASSFAAIVNEQF
NA,TRBV7-2,TRBJ2-1,ASSLGSRLLSGEQF
NA,TRBV19,TRBJ1-2,ASRKTGQVVNYGYT
NA,TRBV28,TRBJ1-3,ASSLAGASGNTIY
NA,TRBV7-9,TRBJ1-2,ASSLGERYGYT
NA,TRBV9,TRBJ1-4,ASSPDAAEVEKLF
NA,TRBV18,TRBJ1-4,ASSPVGLTNEKLF
TRBD1,TRBV6-1,TRBJ2-7,ASSQTGVYEQY